Listed below are T cell receptor beta chains from one sample, sequenced in a study of T-cell reconstitution after alpha-beta-depleted transplantation in children. TCRdb fed the PCR reads into MiXCR, producing one record per CDR3 protein. The sample records around 800,000 distinct CDR3 sequences, roughly 15% being singletons. The specimen comprised PBMCs, mostly from graft donor cells, sampled 360 days after TCRalphabeta/CD19-depleted stem cell transplant. Receptors originate from a male patient between 5 and 17 years old who had a stem cell transplant for acute lymphoblastic leukemia, so the T cells may come from the graft donor. CDR3s leave out the opening cysteine and the closing phenylalanine or tryptophan. The D gene is left open where the match is weak.

j_gene	d_gene	v_gene	CDR3aa
TRBJ2-7	NA	TRBV7-6	ASSFRVLSYEQY
TRBJ2-1	TRBD1	TRBV29-1	SVESGTGWGDEQF
TRBJ1-1	TRBD1	TRBV15	ATSRAAGGIEAF
TRBJ2-1	NA	TRBV6-1	ASSEVGVWGYNEQF
TRBJ1-4	NA	TRBV3-1	ASSQKDGRLF
TRBJ2-6	TRBD1	TRBV4-1	ASSQEGWFTGVWPGANVLT
TRBJ2-7	TRBD2	TRBV10-3	AISELAGGFEQY
TRBJ2-2	TRBD2	TRBV19	ASNAPGLATGELF
TRBJ2-1	NA	TRBV6-2/TRBV6-3	ASSYSAFNEQF
TRBJ2-7	TRBD1	TRBV20-1	SARGTGLSYEQY
TRBJ2-7	NA	TRBV4-1	ASSHGGTYEQY
TRBJ2-1	TRBD2	TRBV7-9	ASSPPGTSGNEQF
TRBJ2-5	NA	TRBV5-4	ASSLGRREQETQY
TRBJ2-3	NA	TRBV28	ASSLLPFRDTQY
TRBJ2-3	NA	TRBV5-1	ASSLVPTGATDTQY
TRBJ2-2	NA	TRBV20-1	SARDHGGTGELF
TRBJ1-1	NA	TRBV4-1	ASSHRTGARPEAF
TRBJ2-2	NA	TRBV27	ASSLFPEGGTGELF
TRBJ2-7	NA	TRBV11-1	ASSFSPVTYEQY
TRBJ2-2	NA	TRBV9	ASSVGRVAGELF
TRBJ2-1	NA	TRBV11-3	ASSSGPNYNEQF
TRBJ2-3	TRBD1	TRBV12-3/TRBV12-4	AIRGPDRGADTQY
TRBJ1-1	NA	TRBV11-3	ASSLDRGMTNEAF
TRBJ2-1	TRBD2	TRBV7-9	ASSPHGGSGNNEQF
TRBJ2-2	NA	TRBV2	ASSESSQGSPPKYFGELF
TRBJ1-2	NA	TRBV2	ASSSVPHGYT
TRBJ2-5	TRBD2	TRBV20-1	SARMASGYH
TRBJ1-5	NA	TRBV28	ASSSNLGVTQPQH
TRBJ1-1	TRBD1	TRBV7-2	ASSLYGTGMNTEAF
TRBJ2-7	NA	TRBV6-1	ASSESWAYEQY
TRBJ1-2	TRBD1	TRBV4-1	ASRDPGRGHGYT
TRBJ2-3	TRBD2	TRBV5-1	ASSLLSGIGTDTQY
TRBJ2-7	NA	TRBV2	ASNGGAGADEQY
TRBJ1-4	NA	TRBV20-1	SGRGGEKLF
TRBJ1-1	NA	TRBV2	ASSEHRVRSEAF
TRBJ2-5	TRBD2	TRBV5-1	ASRPSSGRSETQY
TRBJ2-1	NA	TRBV7-9	ASSSRDYNEQF
TRBJ2-7	TRBD2	TRBV2	ASSEGSSGRRTYEQY
TRBJ2-1	TRBD2	TRBV12-5	ASGLRGDNEQF
TRBJ2-3	TRBD2	TRBV15	ATSRDPPGLAGGGGADTQY
TRBJ2-2	NA	TRBV11-3	ASSPRLVSLNTGELF
TRBJ2-2	TRBD2	TRBV5-1	ASSTIPGLAGVDGELF
TRBJ2-5	TRBD2	TRBV3-1	ASSYQRGIETQY
TRBJ2-7	NA	TRBV7-6	ATRGRCLNEQY
TRBJ2-6	TRBD1	TRBV5-1	ASSLPGQALLSGANVLT
TRBJ2-7	NA	TRBV5-5	ASSLLRDINEQY
TRBJ1-4	TRBD1	TRBV9	ASSPRTGDEKLF
TRBJ2-7	NA	TRBV3-1	ASSTGRGLGRILIYEQY